A selection of T cell receptor beta chains follows, all from one sample in a study of T cells in Graves' hyperthyroidism and ophthalmopathy. From the multiplex PCR reads, TCRdb called clonotypes with MiXCR, one entry per CDR3 protein. The sample holds hundreds of thousands of distinct CDR3 sequences, 19% seen once. Sample: blood. These receptors were taken from a young woman with Graves' hyperthyroidism. The CDR3 runs from the conserved cysteine through the conserved F or W. A D gene is named only where the DNA matches it firmly. Where a row states a size, it is once, few, many or the class of an expanded clone; other rows omit it.

j_call: TRBJ2-7; clone_size: many; v_call: TRBV11-2; d_call: .; cdr3_aa: CASSLTRGEQYF; cdr3_nt: TGTGCCAGCAGCTTAACGCGGGGAGAGCAGTACTTC
j_call: TRBJ1-1; clone_size: many; v_call: TRBV12-3/TRBV12-4; d_call: .; cdr3_aa: CASSRDTVTEAFF; cdr3_nt: TGTGCCAGCAGTCGCGACACCGTTACTGAAGCTTTCTTT
j_call: TRBJ2-7; clone_size: many; v_call: TRBV20-1; d_call: .; cdr3_aa: CSAGSIGGYEQYF; cdr3_nt: TGCAGTGCTGGTTCTATCGGGGGCTACGAGCAGTACTTC
j_call: TRBJ1-5; clone_size: many; v_call: TRBV24-1; d_call: .; cdr3_aa: CATSDSGSDQPQHF; cdr3_nt: TGTGCCACCAGTGATTCAGGTTCGGATCAGCCCCAGCATTTT
j_call: TRBJ2-7; clone_size: many; v_call: TRBV2; d_call: .; cdr3_aa: CASRPLGSYEQYF; cdr3_nt: TGTGCCAGCAGACCGTTGGGTAGCTACGAGCAGTACTTC
j_call: TRBJ1-6; clone_size: .; v_call: TRBV24-1; d_call: TRBD1; cdr3_aa: CATSDPRQGRNSPLHF; cdr3_nt: TGTGCCACCAGTGATCCCCGACAGGGGCGTAATTCACCCCTCCACTTT
j_call: TRBJ1-6; clone_size: many; v_call: TRBV6-1; d_call: TRBD1; cdr3_aa: CASRDETGAFNSPLHF; cdr3_nt: TGTGCCAGCAGGGACGAGACAGGGGCGTTTAATTCACCCCTCCACTTT
j_call: TRBJ1-1; clone_size: many; v_call: TRBV5-1; d_call: .; cdr3_aa: CASSLETGIEAFF; cdr3_nt: TGCGCCAGCAGCTTGGAGACAGGAATAGAAGCTTTCTTT
j_call: TRBJ1-1; clone_size: many; v_call: TRBV12-3/TRBV12-4; d_call: TRBD1; cdr3_aa: CASSMTGAGTEAFF; cdr3_nt: TGTGCCAGCAGTATGACAGGGGCCGGCACTGAAGCTTTCTTT
j_call: TRBJ1-2; clone_size: few; v_call: TRBV11-1; d_call: .; cdr3_aa: CASSFPFMAIDYGYTF; cdr3_nt: TGTGCCAGCAGCTTCCCTTTTATGGCGATCGACTATGGCTACACCTTC
j_call: TRBJ1-2; clone_size: many; v_call: TRBV7-2; d_call: .; cdr3_aa: CASSLAFYGYTF; cdr3_nt: TGTGCCAGCAGCTTAGCCTTCTATGGCTACACCTTC
j_call: TRBJ1-5; clone_size: once; v_call: TRBV27; d_call: .; cdr3_aa: CASRGGVYQPQHF; cdr3_nt: TGTGCCAGCAGGGGCGGGGTTTATCAGCCCCAGCATTTT
j_call: TRBJ2-5; clone_size: many; v_call: TRBV6-2/TRBV6-3; d_call: .; cdr3_aa: CASTLQETQYF; cdr3_nt: TGTGCCAGCACCCTCCAAGAGACCCAGTACTTC
j_call: TRBJ2-7; clone_size: many; v_call: TRBV14; d_call: TRBD1; cdr3_aa: CASSLRGTGEQYF; cdr3_nt: TGTGCCAGCAGCCTGCGCGGGACAGGGGAGCAGTACTTC
j_call: TRBJ1-2; clone_size: many; v_call: TRBV20-1; d_call: .; cdr3_aa: CSARGTRGYGYTF; cdr3_nt: TGCAGTGCTCGGGGGACACGTGGCTATGGCTACACCTTC
j_call: TRBJ1-2; clone_size: many; v_call: TRBV19; d_call: .; cdr3_aa: CASSITLNYGYTF; cdr3_nt: TGTGCCAGTAGTATAACCTTAAACTATGGCTACACCTTC
j_call: TRBJ1-5; clone_size: few; v_call: TRBV4-1; d_call: .; cdr3_aa: CASSHIPQDQPQHF; cdr3_nt: TGCGCCAGCAGCCATATACCCCAGGATCAGCCCCAGCATTTT
j_call: TRBJ2-7; clone_size: many; v_call: TRBV30; d_call: .; cdr3_aa: CAWRVGSRQYF; cdr3_nt: TGTGCCTGGAGAGTTGGGAGCCGGCAGTACTTC
j_call: TRBJ2-7; clone_size: many; v_call: TRBV4-1; d_call: .; cdr3_aa: CASSQWEGREQYF; cdr3_nt: TGCGCCAGCAGCCAGTGGGAAGGGCGGGAGCAGTACTTC
j_call: TRBJ2-7; clone_size: few; v_call: TRBV25-1; d_call: TRBD1; cdr3_aa: CASSELRGQPYEQYF; cdr3_nt: TGTGCCAGCAGTGAATTAAGGGGGCAGCCCTACGAGCAGTACTTC
j_call: TRBJ2-7; clone_size: .; v_call: TRBV5-8; d_call: .; cdr3_aa: CASSLARNRPYEQYF; cdr3_nt: TGTGCCAGCAGCTTGGCCCGGAATCGCCCCTACGAGCAGTACTTC
j_call: TRBJ1-2; clone_size: many; v_call: TRBV25-1; d_call: .; cdr3_aa: CASSVGWGYTF; cdr3_nt: TGTGCCAGCAGTGTTGGTTGGGGCTACACCTTC
j_call: TRBJ1-2; clone_size: many; v_call: TRBV27; d_call: .; cdr3_aa: CASKPETGLNYGYTF; cdr3_nt: TGTGCCAGCAAACCAGAGACAGGCCTTAACTATGGCTACACCTTC
j_call: TRBJ2-7; clone_size: many; v_call: TRBV7-8; d_call: TRBD1; cdr3_aa: CASSSGTGVTYEQYF; cdr3_nt: TGTGCCAGCAGCTCCGGGACAGGGGTTACGTACGAGCAGTACTTC
j_call: TRBJ2-5; clone_size: many; v_call: TRBV6-5; d_call: .; cdr3_aa: CASSYSSGSETQYF; cdr3_nt: TGTGCCAGCAGTTACAGTTCCGGGTCAGAGACCCAGTACTTC
j_call: TRBJ2-5; clone_size: many; v_call: TRBV15; d_call: TRBD2; cdr3_aa: CATSQHPTSGGQETQYF; cdr3_nt: TGTGCCACCAGCCAACACCCGACTAGCGGGGGGCAGGAGACCCAGTACTTC
j_call: TRBJ1-5; clone_size: many; v_call: TRBV7-8; d_call: .; cdr3_aa: CASSLFGAGDSNQPQHF; cdr3_nt: TGTGCCAGCAGCTTATTTGGAGCCGGGGATAGCAATCAGCCCCAGCATTTT
j_call: TRBJ2-2; clone_size: .; v_call: TRBV20-1; d_call: TRBD2; cdr3_aa: CSARVGGGTGELFF; cdr3_nt: TGCAGTGCTAGAGTGGGGGGGGGTACCGGGGAGCTGTTTTTT
j_call: TRBJ1-1; clone_size: many; v_call: TRBV4-2; d_call: .; cdr3_aa: CASSQDSREAFF; cdr3_nt: TGTGCCAGCAGCCAAGACAGCCGTGAAGCTTTCTTT
j_call: TRBJ1-1; clone_size: many; v_call: TRBV6-5; d_call: .; cdr3_aa: CASKHGAEAFF; cdr3_nt: TGTGCCAGCAAGCATGGTGCTGAAGCTTTCTTT
j_call: TRBJ1-5; clone_size: many; v_call: TRBV15; d_call: .; cdr3_aa: CATSRGQTGLHQPQHF; cdr3_nt: TGTGCCACCAGCAGGGGCCAGACAGGTCTTCATCAGCCCCAGCATTTT